Listed here are 10 T cell receptor beta chains from one sample, sequenced in a study of blood T cell repertoires in COVID-19. This table comes from immunoSEQ multiplex PCR, and its TCRdb copy is limited to in-frame clones, with some not included. The table has about 400,000 clones, around 89% seen once; the top ten hold around 4.5%. Material: peripheral blood. The receptors derive from a woman in her twenties or thirties with acute or convalescent COVID-19.

This clone showed up just a few times. This chain connects TRBV6-6 to TRBJ1-5, with a weak D call TRBD1 (6 bases). The CDR3 loop spans 14 amino acids. V lost 3 bases to trimming and J lost 5 bases, with 11 bases between them. Germline values: CDR1 MNHNY, CDR2 SVGAGI (reference sequence). CDR3: CASSYSAGDQPQHF. The CDR3 DNA reads as TGTGCCAGCAGTTATAGCGCAGGGGATCAGCCCCAGCATTTT.

This clone occurred a few times. The rearrangement joins TRBV29-1 to TRBJ2-5, with 9 nucleotides matching TRBD1. Germline CDR1 reads SQVTM; CDR2 reads ANQGSEA. This CDR3 is 13 amino acids long. V lost 4 bases and J lost 4; bases outside the gene matches: 4. Written as DNA, the CDR3 is TGCAGCGTTGGACAGGGGGGGGGAGAGACCCAGTACTTC. Translated: CSVGQGGGETQYF.

The CDR3 sequence is CASSLDSGNTIYF. The CDR3 nucleotides are TGCGCCAGCAGCCTGGACAGCGGAAACACCATATATTTT. This chain connects TRBV5-1 to TRBJ1-3; tentative D call: TRBD1 (6 bases). V shed 4 bases and J shed 4 bases, with 9 bases lying between them. This CDR3 spans 13 amino acids. Germline V lookup: CDR1 SGHRS, CDR2 YFSETQ.

This chain joins TRBV4-1 and TRBJ2-5; 9 bases are shared with TRBD1. The CDR3 runs 20 residues. Looked up from germline, CDR1 is MGHRA and CDR2 is YSYEKL. Trimming at V came to 1 base and at J to 4 bases, leaving 19 bases not matched to a gene. This CDR3 reads CASSQVLSGGTGWKGETQYF. The CDR3 DNA sequence: TGCGCCAGCAGCCAAGTCTTAAGCGGCGGGACAGGGTGGAAGGGAGAGACCCAGTACTTC.

CDR3 sequence reads: CASSPTSGGPLTDTQYF. The CDR3 DNA reads TGTGCCAGCAGCCCCACTAGCGGGGGCCCTCTCACAGATACGCAGTATTTT. The gene calls are TRBV11-2 and TRBJ2-3; 11 bases fit TRBD2. V lost 5 bases and J lost 2; bases outside the gene matches: 9. CDR1 SGHAT and CDR2 FQNNGV come from the germline V gene. The CDR3 covers 17 residues.

This CDR3 is CAWGGLSSNEKLFF. In DNA form, the CDR3 reads TGTGCCTGGGGGGGCTTAAGCTCTAATGAAAAACTGTTTTTT. The chain is built from TRBV30 and TRBJ1-4; TRBD1 might be the D (6 bases). The CDR3 spans 14 residues. Germline loops: CDR1 GTSNPN, CDR2 SVGIG (reference sequence). The ends were cut back, 5 bases at V and 3 bases at J, with 13 bases in the middle.

This chain links TRBV20-1 with TRBJ1-1; D remains ambiguous. The V end lost 3 bases, the J end lost 8 bases, and 4 bases lay between the germline ends. Germline assignment: CDR1 DFQATT and CDR2 SNEGSKA (reference sequence). The CDR3 runs 9 residues. In DNA form, the CDR3 reads TGCAGTGCTAGCGTGGAAGCTTTCTTT. Translated, it gives CSASVEAFF.

The gene calls are TRBV4-1 and TRBJ2-7; 7 bases line up with TRBD2. V shed 1 base, J shed 3 bases, and the junction held 6 bases outside the gene matches. The CDR3 runs 15 residues. The germline V gene has CDR1 MGHRA and CDR2 YSYEKL. CDR3 protein: CASSQVAAGSYEQYF. CDR3 DNA sequence: TGCGCCAGCAGCCAAGTCGCAGCGGGGAGCTACGAGCAGTACTTC.

This clone was picked up a small number of times. The chain combines TRBV18 with TRBJ1-5; weak D call: TRBD1 (6 bases). Germline V gene data show CDR1 as KGHSH and CDR2 as LQKENI. This CDR3 has 15 amino acids. V was pared by 3 bases and J by 0 bases, with 9 bases between. This CDR3 reads CASSPGAHSNQPQHF. The CDR3 region has the DNA TGTGCCAGCTCACCGGGGGCGCATAGCAATCAGCCCCAGCATTTT.

The V and J genes are TRBV6-4 and TRBJ1-2; TRBD1 matches at 10 bases. The V gene's germline CDR1 is MRHNA and CDR2 SNTAGT. V shed 6 bases and J 3 bases; nucleotides not matched to a gene: 7. This CDR3 contains 15 residues. CDR3 in DNA: TGTGCCAGCAGGCCGGGACAGGGGACCTACTATGGCTACACCTTC. Its translation is CASRPGQGTYYGYTF.